The clone carrying this T cell receptor (beta chain) was recorded many times. TCRdb analysed the PCR reads with MiXCR anew, one entry per CDR3 protein. The sample records tens of thousands of distinct CDR3 sequences, about 40% being singletons. With V trimmed by 4 bases and J by 2 bases, 5 bases remained unmatched. Germline V lookup: CDR1 MNHNS, CDR2 SASEGT. The CDR3 length is 16 residues. The data stem from a study of tumor-infiltrating lymphocytes in oesophageal squamous cell carcinoma. This chain uses TRBV6-1 with TRBJ2-1; 10 nucleotides match TRBD2. The receptor was isolated from a male donor with esophageal squamous cell carcinoma. Sequencing was performed on esophageal tumor tissue. The CDR3 here is CASSGSGGLTYNEQFF. The CDR3 nucleotides read TGTGCCAGCAGTGGTAGCGGGGGGCTTACCTACAATGAGCAGTTCTTC.